In this sample, the clone carrying this T cell receptor (beta chain) turned up a few times. What it recognizes is unknown. This record comes from a study of cytomegalovirus exposure and HLA in healthy donors. About the study: Earlier findings included some 120 million unique TCR beta sequences obtained from some 180 million T cells.

The PCR used 60 Vbeta and 13 Jbeta primers. Data came from immunoSEQ multiplex PCR; TCRdb stores just in-frame clones and leaves some out. The sample yields about 110,000 clones, roughly 80% seen once. Findings and caveats of the study: Within the data, a cluster of highly shared sequence variants was likely a sequencing artifact. As a later analysis showed, a missense DCLRE1C variant was linked to trimming of TCR beta V- and J-genes. An analysis was carried out later, and it reportedly showed fewer N-insertions in an Asian-associated ancestry cluster than the approximately 680-donor mean.

This receptor was obtained from a woman aged 45 to 65 in good health and CMV-seropositive. Sequences were obtained from PBMCs.

CDR3 sequence: CASSQTSGSMYEQYF. In DNA form, the CDR3 reads TGTGCCAGCTCACAAACTAGCGGGAGTATGTACGAGCAGTACTTC. The chain couples TRBV18 to TRBJ2-7; 11 bases agree with TRBD2. Germline CDR1 and CDR2: KGHSH and LQKENI. Trimming removed 4 bases from V and 4 bases from J; junction bases left unmatched: 6. The CDR3 covers 15 residues.